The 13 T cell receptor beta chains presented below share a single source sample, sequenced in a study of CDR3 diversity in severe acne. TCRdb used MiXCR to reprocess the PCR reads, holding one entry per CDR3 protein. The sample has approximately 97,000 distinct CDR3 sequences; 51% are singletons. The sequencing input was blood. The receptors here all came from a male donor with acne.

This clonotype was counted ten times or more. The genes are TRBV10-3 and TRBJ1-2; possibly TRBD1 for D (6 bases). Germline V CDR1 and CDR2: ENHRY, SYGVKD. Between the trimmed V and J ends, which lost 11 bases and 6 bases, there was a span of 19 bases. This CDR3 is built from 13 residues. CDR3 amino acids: CARRAGGDNGYTF. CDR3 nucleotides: TGTGCCCGACGGGCGGGGGGCGATAATGGCTACACCTTC.

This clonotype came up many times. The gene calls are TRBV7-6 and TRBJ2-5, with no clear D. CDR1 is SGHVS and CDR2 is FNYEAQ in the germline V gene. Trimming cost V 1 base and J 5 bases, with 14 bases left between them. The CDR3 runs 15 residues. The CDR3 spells CASSLEGFQSETQYF. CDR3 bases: TGTGCCAGCAGCTTAGAAGGTTTCCAGTCGGAGACCCAGTACTTC.

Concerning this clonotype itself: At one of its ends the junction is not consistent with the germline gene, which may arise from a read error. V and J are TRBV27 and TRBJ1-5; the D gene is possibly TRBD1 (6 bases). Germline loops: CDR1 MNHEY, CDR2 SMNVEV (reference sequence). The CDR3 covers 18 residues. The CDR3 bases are TGTGCCAGCAGTCCTACCGGGACACAAGCTTATAGCAATCAGCCCCGGCATTTT. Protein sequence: CASSPTGTQAYSNQPRHF.

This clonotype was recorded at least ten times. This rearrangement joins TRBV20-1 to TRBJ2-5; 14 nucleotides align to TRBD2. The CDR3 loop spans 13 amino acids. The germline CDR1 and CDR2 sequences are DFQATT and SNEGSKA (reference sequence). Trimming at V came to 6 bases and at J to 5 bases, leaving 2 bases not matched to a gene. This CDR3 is CSAGLAGGETQYF. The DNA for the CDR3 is TGCAGTGCCGGACTAGCGGGGGGCGAGACCCAGTACTTC.

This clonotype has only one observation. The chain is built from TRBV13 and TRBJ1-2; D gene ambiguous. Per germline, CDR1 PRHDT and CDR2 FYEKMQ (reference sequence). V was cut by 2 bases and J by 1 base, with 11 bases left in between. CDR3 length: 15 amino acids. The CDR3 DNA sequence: TGTGCCAGCAGCTTACGATATAACGATAACTATGGCTACACCTTC. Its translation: CASSLRYNDNYGYTF.

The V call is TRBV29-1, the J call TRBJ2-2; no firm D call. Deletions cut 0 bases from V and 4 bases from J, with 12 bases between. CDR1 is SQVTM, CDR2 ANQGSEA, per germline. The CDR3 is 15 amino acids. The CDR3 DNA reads TGCAGCGTTGAAGATCCCATGGGTTTCACCGGGGAGCTGTTTTTT. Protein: CSVEDPMGFTGELFF.

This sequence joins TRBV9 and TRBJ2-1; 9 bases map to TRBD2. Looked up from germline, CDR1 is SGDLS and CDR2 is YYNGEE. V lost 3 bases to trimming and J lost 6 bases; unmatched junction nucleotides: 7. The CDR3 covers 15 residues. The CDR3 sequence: CASSANSGRSNEQFF. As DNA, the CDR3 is TGTGCCAGCAGCGCCAATAGCGGGAGATCCAATGAGCAGTTCTTC.

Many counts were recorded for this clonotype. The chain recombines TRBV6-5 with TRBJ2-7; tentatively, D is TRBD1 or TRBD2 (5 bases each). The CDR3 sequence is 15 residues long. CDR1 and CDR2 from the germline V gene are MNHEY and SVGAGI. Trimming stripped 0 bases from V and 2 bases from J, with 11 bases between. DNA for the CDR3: TGTGCCAGCAGTTACTCGGACGGGGCAGCCTACGAGCAGTACTTC. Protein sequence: CASSYSDGAAYEQYF.

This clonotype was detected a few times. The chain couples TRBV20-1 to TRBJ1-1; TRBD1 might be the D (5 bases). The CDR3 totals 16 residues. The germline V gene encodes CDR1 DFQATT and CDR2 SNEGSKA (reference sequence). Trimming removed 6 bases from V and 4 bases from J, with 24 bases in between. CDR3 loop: CSAGELGEPQSTEAFF. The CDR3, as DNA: TGCAGTGCGGGGGAACTCGGAGAGCCTCAGAGCACTGAAGCTTTCTTT.

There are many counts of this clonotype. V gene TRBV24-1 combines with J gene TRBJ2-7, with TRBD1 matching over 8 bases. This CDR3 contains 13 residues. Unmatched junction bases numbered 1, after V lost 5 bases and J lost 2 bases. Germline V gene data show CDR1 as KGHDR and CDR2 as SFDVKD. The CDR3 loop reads CATSAGGTYEQYF. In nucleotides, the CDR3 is TGTGCCACCAGTGCAGGGGGCACCTACGAGCAGTACTTC.

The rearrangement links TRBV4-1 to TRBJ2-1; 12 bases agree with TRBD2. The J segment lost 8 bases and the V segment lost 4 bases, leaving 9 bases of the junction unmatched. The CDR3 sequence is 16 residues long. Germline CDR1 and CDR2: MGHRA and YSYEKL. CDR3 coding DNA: TGCGCCAGCAGCCGCCTGACTAGCGGGGGATGGGATGAGCAGTTCTTC. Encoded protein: CASSRLTSGGWDEQFF.

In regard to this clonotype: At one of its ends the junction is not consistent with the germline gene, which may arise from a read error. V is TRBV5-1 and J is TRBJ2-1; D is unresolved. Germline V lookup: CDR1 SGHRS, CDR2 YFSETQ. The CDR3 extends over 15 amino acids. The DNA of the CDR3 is TGCGCCAGCAGTTTTAGTAGTTCTTCCTACAATGAGCAGTTATTC. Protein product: CASSFSSSSYNEQLF.

The CDR3 is CASSQEGVHSPLHF. In DNA, the CDR3 is TGTGCCAGCAGCCAAGAGGGCGTCCATTCACCCCTCCACTTT. This chain connects TRBV14 to TRBJ1-6, with D unresolved. In germline, CDR1 is SGHDN, CDR2 FVKESK. CDR3 size: 14 residues. V shed 0 bases and J shed 8 bases, with 8 bases lying between them.